This T cell receptor beta chain is drawn from a study of blood T cell repertoires in COVID-19 (dated by TCRdb to 2019 to 2021). With regard to the full study: The collaborator samples originated in the United States, Italy and Spain and spanned the acute and convalescent phases of COVID-19. Deeply sampled blood TCRbeta repertoires from subjects exposed to, actively infected with, or recovered from COVID-19 were included in the dataset. The material from the prospective study consisted of cDNA or gDNA derived from T cells, B-cell-depleted T cells, or PBMCs. HLA class I and class II types, where available, came from metadata supplied by the sample provider rather than from assay-based typing. Samples were obtained from the ongoing ImmuneRACE study (first 160 participants) and from roughly 1,300 subjects provided by 6 global collaborators. A freely available public database, intended as a resource for researchers studying the immune response to SARS-CoV-2, is where the repertoires were released. A de-identified subject ID, COVID-19 status, age in years and sex were almost always included in the sample metadata. General conclusions and limits of the study: How much clinical and demographic metadata was included differed by source and by participant, and the metadata was provided uncurated.

With respect to this clone: Its binding antigen is unknown. No much larger clonotype is one base removed from it; base qualities were not supplied.

In Seattle, one collaborating source enrolled patients while the infection was active and tracked those patients longitudinally over the course of disease. The collaborating institutions used their own protocols to collect whole blood in K2EDTA tubes. For TCRbeta analysis, collaborator samples were shipped as frozen whole blood, as isolated PBMCs, or as DNA extracted from either sample type. TCRbeta CDR3 regions were amplified from genomic DNA using the immunoSEQ Assay, a bias-controlled multiplex PCR. The paper's processing steps were these. The number of nucleated cells in each sample was estimated from the amplification of reference gene primers within the assay. To quantify the absolute abundance of each unique TCRbeta CDR3 rearrangement, sequence reads were collapsed and filtered. For each sample, productive Simpson clonality was calculated by taking the square root of Simpson's diversity index across productive rearrangements. TCRdb's version of the immuneACCESS table is confined to in-frame rearrangements and falls short of the full clone set. An unresolved V gene accounts for under half of the shortfall where checked; the remainder is of unknown origin. The DNA was the basis for D and trimming; V, J and clone size are from that table. For this sample the table gives around 300,000 clones, of which around nine tenths were detected only once. The ten largest clones represent under 15% of the sample.

What was sequenced was peripheral blood. This TCR was sampled from a woman between 65 and 79 years old with COVID-19, enrolled during active disease.

The sequenced DNA is TGTGCCAGCAGTCGACAGGGGATAGGGACCCAGTACTTC. This translates into CASSRQGIGTQYF. The rearranged chain carries TRBV6-5 and TRBJ2-5; TRBD1 agrees with 8 junctional bases. CDR1 and CDR2 were assigned from the germline V gene as MNHEY and SVGAGI. The CDR3 has 13 amino acids, counting the end cysteine and phenylalanine. Of all the DNA, just the CDR3 is kept, 39 bases in frame from base 1. The V end gives up 5 bases and the J end 7 bases, leaving 6 bases in the junction not matched to a gene.